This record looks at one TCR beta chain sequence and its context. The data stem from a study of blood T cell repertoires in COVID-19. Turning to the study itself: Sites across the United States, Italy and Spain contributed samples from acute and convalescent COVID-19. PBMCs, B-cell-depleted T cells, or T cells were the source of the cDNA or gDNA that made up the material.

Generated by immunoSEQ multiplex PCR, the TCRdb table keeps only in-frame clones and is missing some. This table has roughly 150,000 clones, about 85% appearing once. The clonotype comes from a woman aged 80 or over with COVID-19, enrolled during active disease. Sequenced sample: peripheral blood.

The CDR3 sequence: CASRDQGALGEKLFF. Written as DNA, the CDR3 is TGTGCCAGCAGGGACCAGGGGGCGTTGGGTGAAAAACTGTTTTTT. This chain links TRBV5-4 with TRBJ1-4; 8 nucleotides line up with TRBD1. The CDR3 spans 15 residues. J gave up 7 bases and V 5 bases, and 10 bases lay outside the gene matches. CDR1 SGHNT and CDR2 YYREEE come from the germline V gene (reference sequence).